These 22 T cell receptor beta chains came from one sample sequenced in a study of T cell repertoires in cytomegalovirus infection. What these receptors recognize is not known. TCRdb reprocessed the reads via MiXCR and lists one record per CDR3 protein. The data hold fewer than 1,000,000 distinct CDR3 sequences, with approximately 31% observed a single time. The specimen comprised cultured CD8+ T cells from PBMCs, sampled from culture after CMV antigen stimulation. The source is a human donor in good health (CMV status not recorded). Some clones in this sample may be carry-over from other donors' samples.

This clonotype has ten or more counts. The chain has TRBV6-1 and TRBJ2-7; D tentatively fits TRBD1 or TRBD2 (5 bases each). From germline, CDR1 is MNHNS and CDR2 SASEGT. CDR3 length equals 13 residues. The V end lost 7 bases, the J end lost 0 bases, and 10 bases lay between the germline ends. DNA of the CDR3: TGTGCCAGCACGTACGGGGCCTCCTACGAGCAGTACTTC. Translation: CASTYGASYEQYF.

This chain uses TRBV7-6 with TRBJ2-7; 8 bases match TRBD1. In germline, CDR1 is SGHVS, CDR2 FNYEAQ. After removal of 8 bases from V and 2 bases from J, the junction contained 8 bases not matched to a gene. The CDR3 extends over 14 amino acids. The CDR3 sequence: CASGNRGETYEQYF. Written as DNA, the CDR3 is TGTGCCAGCGGCAACAGGGGGGAAACCTACGAGCAGTACTTC.

For this clonotype: Since a much larger clone is just one base distant, this may be a read error. The V call is TRBV12-3 or TRBV12-4, the J call TRBJ1-1, with D possibly matching TRBD1 (5 bases). The CDR3 is 15 residues long. In DNA, the CDR3 is TGTGCCAACAGTTTAGCGCGGGGGGGTGACACTGAAGCTTTCTTT. This codes for CANSLARGGDTEAFF.

This clonotype was seen only a few times. The J gene is TRBJ2-7, the V gene TRBV4-1, with 12 bases matching TRBD1. The J segment lost 7 bases and the V segment lost 7 bases, leaving 8 bases of the junction unmatched. Germline loops: CDR1 MGHRA, CDR2 YSYEKL. CDR3 size: 14 residues. The CDR3 region has the DNA TGCGCCAGCAAGTCGGGACAGGGGGCTTTGGAGCAGTACTTC. Protein product: CASKSGQGALEQYF.

This clonotype was recorded a few times. The V gene is TRBV20-1, the J gene TRBJ1-2; 11 nucleotides align to TRBD1. CDR1 and CDR2 from the germline V gene are DFQATT and SNEGSKA (reference sequence). This CDR3 has 16 residues. The V gene end was trimmed by 3 bases and the J gene end by 5 bases; junction bases not matched to a gene: 11. This CDR3 is CSASPDRGQFVYGYTF. CDR3 bases: TGCAGTGCTAGCCCGGACAGGGGGCAATTTGTGTATGGCTACACCTTC.

The chain couples TRBV14 to TRBJ2-3; 12 bases map to TRBD1. V lost 5 bases to trimming and J lost 3 bases; unmatched junction nucleotides: 12. CDR1 is SGHDN and CDR2 is FVKESK in the germline V gene. This CDR3 has 18 residues. In DNA, the CDR3 is TGTGCCAGCAGCGCTCCGGGACAGGGGGCCTCCTGGACAGATACGCAGTATTTT. Its protein product is CASSAPGQGASWTDTQYF.

This clonotype was found a few times. V usage is TRBV2 and J usage is TRBJ1-2; 11 nucleotides match TRBD1. In germline, CDR1 is SNHLY, CDR2 FYNNEI. V lost 7 bases to trimming and J lost 4 bases; unmatched junction nucleotides: 8. This CDR3 is built from 15 residues. For the CDR3, the DNA is TGTGCCAGCACCGGACAGGGGGCTTGGGGCTATGGCTACACCTTC. Translation gives CASTGQGAWGYGYTF.

The chain employs TRBV23-1 and TRBJ2-7, with D hard to call. Being an ORF, TRBV23-1 has a function that is uncertain. The CDR3 has 13 residues. Trimming removed 0 bases at V and 4 bases at J, with 7 bases between. CDR3 residues: CASSQSQAYEQYF. CDR3 DNA: TGCGCCAGCAGTCAATCCCAAGCTTACGAGCAGTACTTC.

There are many counts of this clonotype. J is TRBJ1-1 and V is TRBV7-2, with no clear D. This CDR3 has 14 residues. In germline, CDR1 is SGHTA, CDR2 FQGNSA. V lost 5 bases to trimming and J lost 5 bases, with 15 bases between them. This CDR3 reads CASSDTIGVTEAFF. The CDR3 DNA reads TGTGCCAGCAGCGATACCATCGGGGTGACTGAAGCTTTCTTT.

The chain couples TRBV3-1 to TRBJ1-5, with D possibly TRBD1 on 5 matching bases. The CDR3 runs 15 residues. Germline assignment: CDR1 LGHDT and CDR2 YNNKEL (reference sequence). V dropped 4 bases and J dropped 6 bases, with 16 bases sitting between them. In DNA, the CDR3 is TGTGCCAGCAGCCCCGGACACTTTTCGGTTCAGCCCCAGCATTTT. Translated, it gives CASSPGHFSVQPQHF.

V gene TRBV6-1 combines with J gene TRBJ2-7; TRBD2 matches 10 bases. The germline V gene encodes CDR1 MNHNS and CDR2 SASEGT. The CDR3 has 15 residues. The V and J ends lost 5 bases and 1 base, in that order; junction bases with no gene match: 5. The CDR3 here is CASSWGLAPSYEQYV. The CDR3 DNA reads TGTGCCAGCAGTTGGGGACTAGCGCCATCCTACGAGCAGTACGTC.

This clonotype was counted between two and nine times. The gene calls are TRBV6-2 or TRBV6-3 and TRBJ1-1; tentative D call: TRBD1 (5 bases). The CDR3 has 14 amino acids. The germline gives CDR1 MNHEY, CDR2 SVGEGT. Trimming shortened V by 0 bases and J by 7 bases, and 12 bases separated the two germline ends. The CDR3 nucleotides read TGTGCCAGCAGTTACTCGATAGGGGCGAATGAAGCTTTCTTT. Its protein is CASSYSIGANEAFF.

The chain has TRBV7-2 and TRBJ2-2; 8 bases match TRBD2. This CDR3 has 14 residues. Unmatched junction bases numbered 4, after V lost 1 base and J lost 9 bases. Germline V gene data show CDR1 as SGHTA and CDR2 as FQGNSA. For the CDR3, the DNA is TGTGCCAGCAGCTTAGGCGGGAGGTTGAGGGAGCTGTTTTTT. It codes for CASSLGGRLRELFF.

This rearrangement joins TRBV3-1 to TRBJ2-5; D may be TRBD2 (6 bases). With 6 bases removed from V and 5 bases from J, the gap between germline ends came to 19 bases. The germline CDR1 and CDR2 sequences are LGHDT and YNNKEL (reference sequence). This CDR3 spans 15 amino acids. The CDR3 DNA follows: TGTGCCAGCAGTCCAGCCATTTCTAGCGCCGAGACCCAGTACTTC. Amino acid sequence: CASSPAISSAETQYF.

This rearrangement joins TRBV25-1 to TRBJ2-2; no definite D call. The V gene's germline CDR1 is MGHDK and CDR2 SYGVNS. V lost 10 bases to trimming and J lost 6 bases, with 6 bases between them. This CDR3 has 10 amino acids. The CDR3 loop reads CATSAGELFF. The CDR3 nucleotides are TGTGCCACCTCGGCCGGGGAGCTGTTTTTT.

This clonotype was observed a handful of times. The J gene is TRBJ1-1, the V gene TRBV12-3 or TRBV12-4; no firm D call. V was trimmed by 5 bases and J by 4 bases, leaving 11 bases between them. CDR3 size: 13 residues. The CDR3 protein is CASSPTDSTEAFF. The CDR3 nucleotides are TGTGCCAGCAGTCCCACGGACTCCACTGAAGCTTTCTTT.

This chain links TRBV18 with TRBJ2-7; D may match TRBD1 or TRBD2 (5 bases each). Trimming pared 1 base from V and 5 bases from J, leaving 12 bases between. The germline CDR1 and CDR2 sequences are KGHSH and LQKENI. CDR3 size: 14 residues. The CDR3 region is CASSPLRDLDEQYF. The CDR3 DNA reads as TGTGCCAGCTCACCACTCCGGGACCTTGACGAGCAGTACTTC.

The chain is built from TRBV6-1 and TRBJ2-7; TRBD1 agrees at 9 bases. There are 15 residues in the CDR3. J gave up 6 bases and V 6 bases, and 12 bases lay outside the gene matches. The germline CDR1 and CDR2 sequences are MNHNS and SASEGT. This CDR3 reads CASSVPPGQGAEQYV. CDR3 nucleotides: TGTGCCAGCAGCGTCCCCCCGGGACAGGGAGCCGAGCAGTACGTC.

In this sample, this clonotype turned up a few times. The chain carries TRBV6-1 and TRBJ2-1, with D perhaps TRBD2 (7 bases). CDR1 and CDR2 from the germline V gene are MNHNS and SASEGT. V was cut by 5 bases and J by 6 bases, with 17 bases left in between. The CDR3 is 15 residues long. CDR3 region: CASSPVAGAFNEQFF. In DNA form, the CDR3 reads TGTGCCAGCAGTCCGGTGGCGGGGGCCTTCAATGAGCAGTTCTTC.

With regard to this clonotype: No conserved phenylalanine or tryptophan is present at the end of the CDR3, so a read error is the likely explanation. The gene calls are TRBV6-2 or TRBV6-3 and TRBJ2-7, with D perhaps being TRBD1 or TRBD2 (6 bases each). CDR1 is MNHEY, CDR2 SVGEGT, per germline. Trimming cost V 7 bases and J 3 bases, with 19 bases left between them. The CDR3 covers 15 residues. CDR3: CASTYGGGFHYEQYI. In nucleotides, the CDR3 is TGTGCCAGCACATACGGGGGCGGATTTCACTACGAGCAGTACATC.

The chain combines TRBV6-2 or TRBV6-3 with TRBJ1-2, with D uncertain. This CDR3 region has 10 residues. Germline CDR1 is MNHEY and CDR2 is SVGEGT. The V and J ends lost 8 bases and 6 bases respectively, with 7 bases between them. The CDR3 protein is CASYWDGYTF. DNA for the CDR3: TGTGCCAGCTATTGGGATGGCTACACCTTC.

This clonotype has only a few counts. The genes are TRBV3-1 and TRBJ2-1; TRBD1 agrees at 9 bases. J lost 6 bases, V lost 3 bases, and 6 bases had no gene match. CDR3 length: 15 residues. Germline CDR1 and CDR2: LGHDT and YNNKEL (reference sequence). The chain's CDR3 is CASSHPGTGSNEQFF. Written as DNA, the CDR3 is TGTGCCAGCAGCCACCCCGGGACAGGGTCCAATGAGCAGTTCTTC.